Shown below are 26 T cell receptor beta chains from a single sample sequenced in a study of blood T cells in healthy people across ages. Together with a sample-barcoded 5' primer, a J-beta primer mix was included in a second PCR lasting roughly 6 to 12 cycles. TCRdb recomputed calls from the 5' RACE reads with MiXCR, one row per CDR3 protein. The sample records about 940,000 distinct CDR3 sequences, around 49% being singletons. The material sequenced was blood. These receptor sequences come from a man aged 25 to 40 in good health.

The CDR3 here is CASSKRQGGYEQYF. The DNA of the CDR3 is TGTGCCAGCAGCAAGAGACAGGGAGGCTACGAGCAGTACTTC. The gene calls are TRBV7-2 and TRBJ2-7; D may be TRBD1 (7 bases). Germline V gene sequence: CDR1 SGHTA, CDR2 FQGNSA. There are 14 residues in the CDR3. V gave up 5 bases and J gave up 3 bases, with 14 bases separating them.

The table lists this clonotype with a few counts. The chain has TRBV4-3 and TRBJ2-2, with TRBD1 matching over 8 bases. Trimming at V came to 0 bases and at J to 7 bases, leaving 4 bases not matched to a gene. Germline V gene data show CDR1 as LGHNA and CDR2 as YSLEER. The CDR3 consists of 15 residues. The CDR3 sequence is CASSQEQGGHGELFF. The CDR3 DNA follows: TGCGCCAGCAGCCAAGAACAGGGGGGTCACGGGGAGCTGTTTTTT.

The chain joins TRBV6-6 to TRBJ2-2, with 7 positions matching TRBD1. Trimming at V came to 8 bases and at J to 3 bases, leaving 6 bases not matched to a gene. Per the germline V gene, CDR1 is MNHNY and CDR2 is SVGAGI (reference sequence). The CDR3 consists of 14 residues. For the CDR3, the DNA is TGTGCCAGCGGCGACAGGGTGGACACCGGGGAGCTGTTTTTT. Its protein product is CASGDRVDTGELFF.

A few counts support this clonotype. This chain uses TRBV5-1 with TRBJ1-2; D might be TRBD1 (6 bases). This CDR3 is 18 amino acids long. Germline V gives CDR1 SGHRS, CDR2 YFSETQ. The ends were cut back, 2 bases at V and 4 bases at J, with 24 bases in the middle. The CDR3 sequence is CASSFGGDKPLLSYGYTF. The CDR3 DNA reads as TGCGCCAGCAGCTTTGGGGGGGACAAGCCTCTACTTAGCTATGGCTACACCTTC. Supplemented by reference TRBV5-1 and TRBJ1-2, the full variable domain reads KAGVTQTPRYLIKTRGQQVTLSCSPISGHRSVSWYQQTPGQGLQFLFEYFSETQRNKGNFPGRFSGRQFSNSRSEMNVSTLELGDSALYLCASSFGGDKPLLSYGYTFGSGTRLTVV.

This clonotype was counted only a few times. This sequence joins TRBV11-2 and TRBJ1-6, with 8 bases lining up with TRBD1. This CDR3 comprises 15 residues. V shed 0 bases and J 7 bases; nucleotides not matched to a gene: 2. Germline V gene lookup returns CDR1 SGHAT and CDR2 FQNNGV. The CDR3 sequence: CASSLEGTGNSPLHF. The CDR3 nucleotides are TGTGCCAGCAGCTTAGAGGGGACAGGAAATTCACCCCTCCACTTT.

The rearrangement joins TRBV6-5 to TRBJ1-5; no definite D call. The V end lost 0 bases, the J end lost 2 bases, and 5 bases lay between the germline ends. In germline, CDR1 is MNHEY, CDR2 SVGAGI. CDR3 length equals 14 residues. CDR3 region: CASSYSEGNQPQHF. The CDR3 coding sequence is TGTGCCAGCAGTTACTCGGAGGGCAATCAGCCCCAGCATTTT.

With respect to this clonotype: A much larger clone lies one base from this, so it may be a read error. The rearrangement links TRBV9 to TRBJ2-1, with a possible D match to TRBD1 (6 bases). V was shortened by 0 bases and J by 10 bases, with 17 bases between the two germline ends. This CDR3 comprises 15 residues. Germline V gene lookup returns CDR1 SGDLS and CDR2 YYNGEE. CDR3 bases: TGTGCCAGCAGCGTAGCCCCGGGACACACCTACGAGCAGTTCTTC. Its translation is CASSVAPGHTYEQFF.

The V gene is TRBV20-1, the J gene TRBJ2-3; tentatively, D is TRBD2 (5 bases). V shed 2 bases and J shed 0 bases, with 12 bases lying between them. Germline CDR1 DFQATT, CDR2 SNEGSKA (reference sequence). CDR3 length equals 15 residues. In nucleotides, the CDR3 is TGCAGTGCTAGAAGGACGAGGACTAGCACAGATACGCAGTATTTT. It specifies CSARRTRTSTDTQYF.

This clonotype occurred a few times. The rearrangement uses TRBV29-1 and TRBJ1-2; a weak D match, TRBD1 (5 bases). Looked up from germline, CDR1 is SQVTM and CDR2 is ANQGSEA. The CDR3 extends over 16 amino acids. V lost 7 bases to trimming and J lost 5 bases, with 26 bases between them. The DNA for the CDR3 is TGCAGCGCGAGTCCGGGCCGCGGGGGACTGAATTATGGCTACACCTTC. This codes for CSASPGRGGLNYGYTF.

V is TRBV12-3 or TRBV12-4 and J is TRBJ2-4; D is possibly TRBD2 (5 bases). This CDR3 region has 15 residues. Between the trimmed V and J ends, which lost 6 bases and 0 bases, there was a span of 12 bases. The DNA for the CDR3 is TGTGCCAGCAGCCAGAGGACTCCAGCCAAAAACATTCAGTACTTC. Encoded protein: CASSQRTPAKNIQYF.

This chain uses TRBV27 with TRBJ2-1; 7 bases agree with TRBD1. The length of the CDR3 is 16 residues. Trimming at V came to 0 bases and at J to 8 bases, leaving 10 bases not matched to a gene. The germline CDR1 and CDR2 sequences are MNHEY and SMNVEV (reference sequence). The CDR3 sequence: CASSLSGTARGHEQFF. In nucleotides, the CDR3 is TGTGCCAGCAGTTTATCCGGGACAGCCAGAGGTCATGAGCAGTTCTTC.

The chain employs TRBV5-1 and TRBJ2-3, with D uncertain. The V end lost 0 bases, the J end lost 4 bases, and 12 bases lay between the germline ends. The CDR3 runs 15 residues. CDR1 is SGHRS and CDR2 is YFSETQ in the germline V gene. DNA of the CDR3: TGCGCCAGCAGCTTGGCCGGGCAGCAGGCAGATACGCAGTATTTT. Translating it yields CASSLAGQQADTQYF.

This rearrangement joins TRBV27 to TRBJ1-5; 9 bases are shared with TRBD1. Unmatched junction bases numbered 15, after V lost 6 bases and J lost 0 bases. In germline, CDR1 is MNHEY, CDR2 SMNVEV (reference sequence). This CDR3 contains 19 residues. CDR3 loop: CASRGQSGTGRLSNQPQHF. For the CDR3, the DNA is TGTGCCAGCAGAGGACAATCCGGGACAGGGCGGCTTAGCAATCAGCCCCAGCATTTT.

This clonotype was counted only a few times. The rearrangement joins TRBV29-1 to TRBJ2-5, with TRBD1 identical over 11 bases. Germline trimming cut 3 bases from V and 2 bases from J; bases unmatched to any gene: 5. The CDR3 is made up of 15 amino acids. CDR1 is SQVTM, CDR2 ANQGSEA, per germline. CDR3 nucleotides: TGCAGCGTTGAGGACAGGGGGCTCCGTCAAGAGACCCAGTACTTC. This translates into CSVEDRGLRQETQYF. Together with reference TRBV29-1 and TRBJ2-5, the CDR3 gives the full variable domain: SAVISQKPSRDICQRGTSLTIQCQVDSQVTMMFWYRQQPGQSLTLIATANQGSEATYESGFVIDKFPISRPNLTFSTLTVSNMSPEDSSIYLCSVEDRGLRQETQYFGPGTRLLVL.

The gene calls are TRBV28 and TRBJ1-5, with 9 bases that match TRBD1. CDR3 size: 16 residues. With 8 bases clipped from V and 0 bases from J, the junction kept 8 bases outside the gene matches. Germline V lookup: CDR1 MDHEN, CDR2 SYDVKM. The CDR3 sequence is CASRYRGLNSNQPQHF. The CDR3 DNA follows: TGTGCCAGCCGGTACAGGGGGCTCAATAGCAATCAGCCCCAGCATTTT.

This clonotype has more than one count but fewer than ten. The V gene is TRBV4-3, the J gene TRBJ2-1; D unclear. Germline lookup yields CDR1 LGHNA and CDR2 YSLEER. Deletions cut 5 bases from V and 8 bases from J, with 13 bases between. This CDR3 comprises 13 residues. CDR3 residues: CASSSRPADEQFF. CDR3 sequence (DNA): TGCGCCAGCAGCTCGCGGCCGGCGGATGAGCAGTTCTTC.

The chain links TRBV2 to TRBJ1-2; the D gene is possibly TRBD1 (6 bases). V was pared by 8 bases and J by 3 bases, with 13 bases between. The CDR3 sequence is 13 residues long. The germline CDR1 and CDR2 sequences are SNHLY and FYNNEI. The CDR3, as DNA: TGTGCCAGCCCGAAGGGGGTCGACTATGGCTACACCTTC. It is translated as CASPKGVDYGYTF.

V and J are TRBV13 and TRBJ2-7; 8 bases fit TRBD1. Germline V CDR1 and CDR2: PRHDT, FYEKMQ (reference sequence). Trimming removed 5 bases from V and 3 bases from J; junction bases left unmatched: 6. The CDR3 covers 14 residues. The CDR3: CASSRTGRRYEQYF. The CDR3 DNA sequence: TGTGCCAGCAGCCGGACAGGGAGGCGCTACGAGCAGTACTTC.

The chain couples TRBV24-1 to TRBJ2-6; D is perhaps TRBD2 (5 bases). The CDR3 length is 16 residues. V was trimmed by 2 bases and J by 3 bases, leaving 10 bases between them. The germline V gene has CDR1 KGHDR and CDR2 SFDVKD. The DNA of the CDR3 is TGTGCCACCAGTGATTCCGCGGGCGGTGGGGCCAACGTCCTGACTTTC. This codes for CATSDSAGGGANVLTF.

V gene TRBV7-2 combines with J gene TRBJ1-2; D is unclear. There are 14 residues in the CDR3. Germline CDR1 reads SGHTA; CDR2 reads FQGNSA. Trimming cost V 7 bases and J 2 bases, with 14 bases left between them. The CDR3 DNA reads TGTGCCAGCACCCAAGCCCCCGCCAACTATGGCTACACCTTC. It yields the protein CASTQAPANYGYTF.

The chain joins TRBV20-1 to TRBJ1-1; D may be TRBD1 (5 bases). V dropped 5 bases and J dropped 1 base, with 14 bases sitting between them. Germline V gene lookup returns CDR1 DFQATT and CDR2 SNEGSKA (reference sequence). The CDR3 runs to 14 residues. The DNA of the CDR3 is TGCAGTGCTGGAAAGGGGCAGAGGAACACTGAAGCTTTCTTT. Its protein is CSAGKGQRNTEAFF.

This clonotype was seen only a few times. This rearrangement joins TRBV3-1 to TRBJ2-7, with 13 bases fitting TRBD2. With 4 bases clipped from V and 4 bases from J, the junction kept 4 bases outside the gene matches. Germline CDR1 LGHDT, CDR2 YNNKEL (reference sequence). The CDR3 runs to 15 residues. The CDR3 loop is CASSLVTSGGYEQYF. The CDR3, as DNA: TGTGCCAGCAGCCTGGTGACTAGCGGGGGGTACGAGCAGTACTTC.

In its sample, this clonotype was seen a few times. This chain uses TRBV2 with TRBJ2-1; D possibly corresponds to TRBD1 (5 bases). Germline CDR1 SNHLY, CDR2 FYNNEI. This CDR3 has 15 residues. Deletions cut 9 bases from V and 5 bases from J, with 20 bases between. The CDR3 DNA reads TGTGCCAGTTTAGGGGCAGGCGACCGCGACAATGAGCAGTTCTTC. It translates to CASLGAGDRDNEQFF.

The V gene is TRBV9, the J gene TRBJ2-7; TRBD2 agrees at 8 bases. V gave up 3 bases and J gave up 2 bases; unmatched junction bases: 10. This CDR3 comprises 16 residues. In germline, CDR1 is SGDLS, CDR2 YYNGEE. The chain's CDR3 is CASSAIPGRATYEQYF. The CDR3 DNA reads TGTGCCAGCAGCGCCATCCCCGGGAGGGCAACCTACGAGCAGTACTTC.

As regards this clonotype: This could be a read error, since a much larger clone is one nucleotide away. The chain combines TRBV28 with TRBJ2-7; no clear D gene. This CDR3 has 12 residues. Germline V CDR1 and CDR2: MDHEN, SYDVKM. V was clipped by 11 bases and J by 7 bases, with 18 bases between them. The CDR3 region is CAGQKESNEQYF. The CDR3 region has the DNA TGTGCCGGCCAAAAAGAGAGCAATGAGCAGTACTTC.

V is TRBV9 and J is TRBJ2-6, with 7 bases matching TRBD1. The V segment lost 5 bases and the J segment 0 bases; nucleotides outside the gene matches: 2. The CDR3 runs to 15 residues. The germline V gene has CDR1 SGDLS and CDR2 YYNGEE. CDR3: CASRGQVSGANVLTF. In nucleotides, the CDR3 is TGTGCCAGCAGAGGACAGGTCTCTGGGGCCAACGTCCTGACTTTC.